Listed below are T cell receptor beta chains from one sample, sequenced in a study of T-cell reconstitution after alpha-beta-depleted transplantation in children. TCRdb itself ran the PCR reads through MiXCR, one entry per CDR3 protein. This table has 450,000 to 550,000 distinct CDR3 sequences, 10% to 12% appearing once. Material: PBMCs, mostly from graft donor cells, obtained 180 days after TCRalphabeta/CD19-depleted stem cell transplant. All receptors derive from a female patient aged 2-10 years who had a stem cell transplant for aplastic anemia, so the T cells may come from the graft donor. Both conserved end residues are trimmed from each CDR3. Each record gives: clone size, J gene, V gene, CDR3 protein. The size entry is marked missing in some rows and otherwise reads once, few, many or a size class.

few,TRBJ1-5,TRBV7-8,ASSLAERNQPQH
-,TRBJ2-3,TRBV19,ASSLQAGVGTDTQY
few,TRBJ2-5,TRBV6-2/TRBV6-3,ASSYPGQPQETQY
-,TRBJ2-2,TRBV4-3,ASSQDNRGWAGELF
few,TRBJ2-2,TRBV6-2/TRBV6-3,ASSDIWGVNTGELF
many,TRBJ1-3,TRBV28,ASSLSWRRNTIY
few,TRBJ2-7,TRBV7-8,ASSLAVQGRSSYEQY
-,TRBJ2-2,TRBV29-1,SVRIGTANTGELF
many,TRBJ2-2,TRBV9,ASSVNSLNTGELF
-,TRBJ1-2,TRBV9,ASSPLGNLYGYT
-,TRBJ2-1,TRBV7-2,AITAYNEQF
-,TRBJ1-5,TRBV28,ASRARDGGQPQH
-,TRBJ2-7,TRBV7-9,ASSKLEGQGVGVQY
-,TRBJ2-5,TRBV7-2,ASSLLLAGGGETQY
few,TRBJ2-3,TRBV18,ASSPPPGHTDTQY
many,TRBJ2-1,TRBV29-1,SVEGASGSDEQF
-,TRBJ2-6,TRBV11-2,ASYRGPSGRSGANVLT
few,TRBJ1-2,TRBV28,ASSPGTGLGYT
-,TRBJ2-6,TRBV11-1,ASSFRTGGNSGANVLT
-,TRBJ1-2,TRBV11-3,ASSLPGASGYT
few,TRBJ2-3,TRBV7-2,ASSLVPSGASTDTQY
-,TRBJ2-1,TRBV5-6,ASSFLSGSYNEQF
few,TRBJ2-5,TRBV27,ASRGLASKAETQY
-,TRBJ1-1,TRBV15,ATSRDRENTEAF
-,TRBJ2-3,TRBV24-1,ATSGGAGQPGTDTQY
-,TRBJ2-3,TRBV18,ASSSAGSSTDTQY
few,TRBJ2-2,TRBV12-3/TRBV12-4,ASSFWIIAGANTGELF
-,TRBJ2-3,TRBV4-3,ASSQAVSGSGTDTQY
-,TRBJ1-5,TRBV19,ASRPRQAPYSNQPQH
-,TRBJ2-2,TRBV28,ASSPRTSDYTGELF
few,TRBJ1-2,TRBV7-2,ASSLGGVGQWDFYT
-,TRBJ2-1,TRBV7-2,ASSSPTGNEQF
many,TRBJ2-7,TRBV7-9,ASSPQTGTSEYEQY
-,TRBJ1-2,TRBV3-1,ASSQDRWGRGGNYGYT
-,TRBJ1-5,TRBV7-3,ASSIGVTSNQPQH
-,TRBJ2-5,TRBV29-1,SVEKGFLETQY
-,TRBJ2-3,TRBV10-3,AIREQGATDTQY
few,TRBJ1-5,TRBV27,ASSSSSYSNQPQH
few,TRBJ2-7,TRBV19,ASSKDRSGEQY
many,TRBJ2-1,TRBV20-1,TPKLRRREVVEQF
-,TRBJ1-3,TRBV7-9,ASSLRLLTGSGNTIY
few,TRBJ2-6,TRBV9,ASSSKYGSGANVLT
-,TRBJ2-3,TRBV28,ASSLPPSLLTDTQY
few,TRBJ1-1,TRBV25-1,ASSESFGGTTEAF
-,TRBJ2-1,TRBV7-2,ASSFPQGESYNEQF
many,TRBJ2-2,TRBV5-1,ASSLLAGFPGELF
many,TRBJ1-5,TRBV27,ASSPAGTNQPQH
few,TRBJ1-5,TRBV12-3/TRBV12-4,ASSQETTEQPQH
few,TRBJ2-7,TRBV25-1,ASRPHPGLAPRGFYEQY